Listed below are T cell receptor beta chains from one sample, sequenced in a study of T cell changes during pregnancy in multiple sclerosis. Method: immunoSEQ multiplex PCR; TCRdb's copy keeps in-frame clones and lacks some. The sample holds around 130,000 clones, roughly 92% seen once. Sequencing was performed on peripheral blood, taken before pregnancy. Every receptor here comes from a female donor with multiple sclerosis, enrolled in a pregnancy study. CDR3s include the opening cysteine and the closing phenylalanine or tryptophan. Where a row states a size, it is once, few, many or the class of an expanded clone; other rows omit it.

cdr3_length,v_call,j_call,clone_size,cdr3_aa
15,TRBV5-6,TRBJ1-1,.,CASSLLQGMNTEAFF
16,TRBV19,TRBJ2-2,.,CASSNRLAGGTGELFF
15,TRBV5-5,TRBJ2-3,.,CASSLGRGGRNTQYF
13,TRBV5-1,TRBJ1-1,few,CASSLQGNTEAFF
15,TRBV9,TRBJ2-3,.,CASSRTSGNTDTQYF
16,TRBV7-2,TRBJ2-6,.,CASSSGVLQGANVLTF
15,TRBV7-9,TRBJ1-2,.,CASSPLGGQRGGYTF
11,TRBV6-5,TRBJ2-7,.,CASSYLWEQYF
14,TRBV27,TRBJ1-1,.,CASSPLWLNTEAFF
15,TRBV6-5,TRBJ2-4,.,CASSYSAGVGNIQYF
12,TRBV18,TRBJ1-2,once,CASSRDRGNYTF
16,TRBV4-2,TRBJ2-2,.,CASSPAGTSDTGELFF
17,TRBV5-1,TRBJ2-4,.,CASSPSEQGVYKNIQYF
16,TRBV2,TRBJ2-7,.,CASSEILAGGSYEQYF
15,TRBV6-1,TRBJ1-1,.,CASRSQGGVNTEAFF
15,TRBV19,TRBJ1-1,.,CASSTVPAGNTEAFF
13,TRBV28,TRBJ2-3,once,CASRGTGTDTQYF